The clone carrying this T cell receptor (beta chain) showed up just a few times. Its target is unknown. This entry belongs to a study of T cells in Graves' hyperthyroidism and ophthalmopathy. Study-wide points: Stable hyperthyroidism and ophthalmopathy were separated using 13 V-J signatures.

Amplified TCR beta CDR3 regions derived from RNA transcripts. With the HTBI primer set, the TCR CDR3 went through a first round of RT-PCR. TCRdb re-derived calls from the multiplex PCR reads in MiXCR, one entry per CDR3 protein. The sample shows a few hundred thousand distinct CDR3 sequences, approximately 20% of them seen only once. Patients were excluded for uncontrolled infection, other autoimmune disease, pregnancy or lactation. Fresh peripheral blood, around 9.3 ml of it, supplied the PBMCs. Germline CDR1 is ENHRY and CDR2 is SYGVKD. With 8 bases removed from V and 1 base from J, the gap between germline ends came to 8 bases. The CDR3 spans 12 residues.

The clonotype was recovered from a man between 40 and 49 years old with Graves' hyperthyroidism. The chain couples TRBV10-3 to TRBJ1-1, with unresolved D. The sequencing input was blood. In nucleotides, the CDR3 is TGTGCCATCTCTGCAAGGAACACTGAAGCTTTCTTT. It is translated as CAISARNTEAFF.